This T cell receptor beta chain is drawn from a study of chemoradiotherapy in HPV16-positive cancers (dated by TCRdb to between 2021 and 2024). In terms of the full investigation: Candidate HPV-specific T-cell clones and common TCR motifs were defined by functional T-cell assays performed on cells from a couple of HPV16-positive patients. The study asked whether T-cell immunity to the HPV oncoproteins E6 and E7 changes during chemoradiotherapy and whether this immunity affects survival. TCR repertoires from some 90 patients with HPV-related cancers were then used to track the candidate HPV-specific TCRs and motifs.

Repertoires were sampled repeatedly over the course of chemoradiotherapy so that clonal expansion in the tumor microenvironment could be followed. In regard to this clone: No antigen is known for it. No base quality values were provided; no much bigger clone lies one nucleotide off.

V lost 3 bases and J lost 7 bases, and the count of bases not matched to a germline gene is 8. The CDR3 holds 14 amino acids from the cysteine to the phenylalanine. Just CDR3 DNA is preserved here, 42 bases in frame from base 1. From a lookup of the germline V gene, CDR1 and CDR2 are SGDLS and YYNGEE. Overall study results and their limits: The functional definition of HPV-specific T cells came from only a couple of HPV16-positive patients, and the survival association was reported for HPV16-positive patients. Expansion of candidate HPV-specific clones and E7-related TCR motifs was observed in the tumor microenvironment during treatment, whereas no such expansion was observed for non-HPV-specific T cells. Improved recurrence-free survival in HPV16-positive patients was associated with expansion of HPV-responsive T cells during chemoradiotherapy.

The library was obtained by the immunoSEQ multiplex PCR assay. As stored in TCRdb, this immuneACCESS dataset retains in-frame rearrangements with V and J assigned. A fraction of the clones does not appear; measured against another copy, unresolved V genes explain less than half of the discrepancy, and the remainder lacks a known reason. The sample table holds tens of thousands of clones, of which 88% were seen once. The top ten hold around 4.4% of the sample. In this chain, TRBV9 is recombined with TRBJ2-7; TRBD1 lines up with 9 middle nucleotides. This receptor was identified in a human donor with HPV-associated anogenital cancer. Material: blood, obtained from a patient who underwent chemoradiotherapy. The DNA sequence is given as TGTGCCAGCAGCGAAACAGGGGGCGTGGGGGAGCAGTACTTC. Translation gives CASSETGGVGEQYF.